One sample yielded the 11 T cell receptor beta chains listed below, sequenced in a study of vaccination effects on CD4 cells after COVID-19. Sequenced by immunoSEQ multiplex PCR; TCRdb stores in-frame clones only, minus some. The sample records 70,000 to 85,000 clones, about 74% being singletons. Culturing for about 10 days preceded CD4+ T cell isolation. The antigens for these receptors are not known. The sample was CD4+ T cells from PBMCs cultured without peptide, taken before COVID-19 vaccination. The receptors come from a human donor who received a COVID-19 vaccine.

This clone has only a few counts. V gene TRBV6-4 combines with J gene TRBJ2-2; 7 bases match TRBD2. Germline CDR1 MRHNA, CDR2 SNTAGT. Trimming removed 4 bases from V and 6 bases from J; junction bases left unmatched: 5. The CDR3 is 14 amino acids. The CDR3 nucleotides are TGTGCCAGCAGTGGGGACTATTTCTCCGGGGAGCTGTTTTTT. This gives the protein CASSGDYFSGELFF.

The rearrangement uses TRBV15 and TRBJ2-3, with TRBD2 matching 8 bases. The CDR3 is 16 residues long. V was pared by 3 bases and J by 4 bases, with 9 bases of the junction left unmatched. CDR1 and CDR2 from the germline V gene are LNHNV and YYDKDF (reference sequence). The CDR3 region is CATSRVFGGGPDTQYF. CDR3 bases: TGTGCCACCAGCAGGGTCTTCGGGGGGGGGCCAGATACGCAGTATTTT. The variable domain in full, with the rest retrieved from reference TRBV15 and TRBJ2-3, is DAMVIQNPRYQVTQFGKPVTLSCSQTLNHNVMYWYQQKSSQAPKLLFHYYDKDFNNEADTPDNFQSRRPNTSFCFLDIRSPGLGDTAMYLCATSRVFGGGPDTQYFGPGTRLTVL.

The chain couples TRBV6-5 to TRBJ2-7; TRBD1 agrees at 8 bases. The CDR3 runs 15 residues. V lost 4 bases and J lost 4; bases outside the gene matches: 9. Germline lookup yields CDR1 MNHEY and CDR2 SVGAGI. CDR3 region: CASSSVGTGSYEQYV. The CDR3 DNA sequence: TGTGCCAGCAGTTCGGTCGGGACAGGTTCGTACGAGCAGTACGTC.

The CDR3 here is CASSLDSVTEAFF. CDR3 nucleotide sequence: TGCGCCAGCAGCCTAGACAGCGTCACTGAAGCTTTCTTT. The chain links TRBV5-1 to TRBJ1-1; a possible D gene is TRBD1 (5 bases). This CDR3 is 13 amino acids long. V dropped 4 bases and J dropped 4 bases, with 11 bases sitting between them. CDR1 is SGHRS, CDR2 YFSETQ, per germline. Based on the CDR3 plus reference TRBV5-1 and TRBJ1-1, the full variable domain is KAGVTQTPRYLIKTRGQQVTLSCSPISGHRSVSWYQQTPGQGLQFLFEYFSETQRNKGNFPGRFSGRQFSNSRSEMNVSTLELGDSALYLCASSLDSVTEAFFGQGTRLTVV.

This clone was seen only a few times. The chain links TRBV25-1 to TRBJ2-5, with TRBD1 matching over 9 bases. In germline, CDR1 is MGHDK, CDR2 SYGVNS. The CDR3 has 15 residues. V lost 3 bases to trimming and J lost 5 bases; unmatched junction nucleotides: 7. The CDR3 DNA follows: TGTGCCAGCAGTGATCGGGACAGGGTTATTGAGACCCAGTACTTC. Protein product: CASSDRDRVIETQYF.

V and J are TRBV6-5 and TRBJ1-5; 10 bases are a match to TRBD1. V was pared by 3 bases and J by 4 bases, with 3 bases of the junction left unmatched. The CDR3 is 15 residues long. In germline, CDR1 is MNHEY, CDR2 SVGAGI. The CDR3 DNA reads as TGTGCCAGCAGTTATTCGGGACAGGGGAATCAGCCCCAGCATTTT. As protein: CASSYSGQGNQPQHF.

The CDR3 nucleotides are TGTGCCAGCTCATCGAGCGACTGGCCCCAGCATTTT. This codes for CASSSSDWPQHF. The chain uses TRBV18 and TRBJ1-5; no definite D call. Per germline, CDR1 KGHSH and CDR2 LQKENI. The CDR3 has 12 amino acids. The V end lost 5 bases, the J end lost 9 bases, and 11 bases lay between the germline ends.

V usage is TRBV14 and J usage is TRBJ2-3, with 7 bases aligning to TRBD2. The germline gives CDR1 SGHDN, CDR2 FVKESK. The CDR3 length is 17 residues. The J segment lost 3 bases and the V segment lost 4 bases, leaving 13 bases of the junction unmatched. This CDR3 is CASSPLRVGGGTDTQYF. The CDR3 DNA sequence: TGTGCCAGCAGCCCCTTGAGGGTTGGCGGGGGAACAGATACGCAGTATTTT.

This clone is a singleton in its sample. This chain links TRBV4-1 with TRBJ1-1, with D perhaps TRBD1 (5 bases). CDR3 size: 15 residues. Germline V lookup: CDR1 MGHRA, CDR2 YSYEKL. V lost 0 bases, J lost 0 bases, and 8 bases lay in between. This CDR3 is CASSQEWGVNTEAFF. CDR3 nucleotide sequence: TGCGCCAGCAGCCAAGAGTGGGGGGTGAACACTGAAGCTTTCTTT.

The table lists this clone with a count of one. The chain has TRBV6-1 and TRBJ2-1; D is ambiguous. The V gene's germline CDR1 is MNHNS and CDR2 SASEGT. The CDR3 has 13 residues. V lost 2 bases and J lost 6, with 8 bases in between. The CDR3 coding sequence is TGTGCCAGCAGTGAACGGTGGGGCAATGAGCAGTTCTTC. Translation: CASSERWGNEQFF.

V is TRBV29-1 and J is TRBJ1-1, with D uncertain. Germline V gives CDR1 SQVTM, CDR2 ANQGSEA. The ends were cut back, 2 bases at V and 1 base at J, with 2 bases in the middle. The CDR3 consists of 11 residues. The DNA of the CDR3 is TGCAGCGTTGAAAAGAACACTGAAGCTTTCTTT. Translation gives CSVEKNTEAFF.